The 9 T cell receptor beta chains listed next were all sequenced from one sample in a study of regulatory T cells in long-lasting Graves disease. In building TCR beta libraries, iRepertoire HTBI primers were used together with Arm-PCR of CDR3 regions. One entry per CDR3 protein, called by TCRdb with MiXCR from the multiplex PCR reads. The data contain hundreds of thousands of distinct CDR3 sequences, approximately 16% of them singletons. Noted time point: newly diagnosed GD, antithyroid drugs for less than 3 months. From PBMCs, RNA was extracted and then used to make the TCR library. A further study also used this sample, focusing on T cells in Graves' hyperthyroidism and ophthalmopathy.

This specimen was peripheral blood mononuclear cells (PBMCs), taken at new diagnosis, from a patient treated with antithyroid drugs. Receptors were obtained from a man between 40 and 49 years old with Graves disease.

V is TRBV7-6 and J is TRBJ2-2; TRBD1 matches 9 bases. This CDR3 is built from 15 residues. Germline trimming cut 5 bases from V and 5 bases from J; bases unmatched to any gene: 6. Germline V gene lookup returns CDR1 SGHVS and CDR2 FNYEAQ. The CDR3 loop reads CASSGRQGVTGELFF. The DNA of the CDR3 is TGTGCCAGCAGCGGGAGACAGGGGGTGACCGGGGAGCTGTTTTTT.

The chain is built from TRBV2 and TRBJ2-4, with a possible D match to TRBD1 (6 bases). The DNA end lines up better with TRBJ2-7; the J call may be wrong. The CDR3 sequence is 14 residues long. Germline assignment: CDR1 SNHLY and CDR2 FYNNEI. CDR3: CASSAPDRPYEQYF. As DNA, the CDR3 is TGTGCCAGCAGCGCACCTGACAGGCCCTACGAGCAGTACTTC.

This clonotype was counted ten times or more. This chain links TRBV6-2 or TRBV6-3 with TRBJ2-3; perhaps TRBD2 as D (7 bases). Trimming took off 2 bases at V and 2 bases at J, with 8 bases between the two ends. The CDR3 loop spans 14 amino acids. Looked up from germline, CDR1 is MNHEY and CDR2 is SVGEGT. CDR3 region: CASSYGGATDTQYF. CDR3 bases: TGTGCCAGCAGTTACGGGGGGGCCACAGATACGCAGTATTTT.

In this sample, this clonotype turned up many times. This rearrangement joins TRBV2 to TRBJ2-5; TRBD2 matches 11 bases. The CDR3 consists of 17 residues. After removal of 3 bases from V and 3 bases from J, the junction contained 9 bases not matched to a gene. Germline CDR1 and CDR2: SNHLY and FYNNEI. CDR3 nucleotides: TGTGCCAGCAGTGATTCTAGCGGGGGGCAGGGGGAAGAGACCCAGTACTTC. As protein: CASSDSSGGQGEETQYF. Full variable domain (remainder filled in from reference TRBV2 and TRBJ2-5): EPEVTQTPSHQVTQMGQEVILRCVPISNHLYFYWYRQILGQKVEFLVSFYNNEISEKSEIFDDQFSVERPDGSNFTLKIRSTKLEDSAMYFCASSDSSGGQGEETQYFGPGTRLLVL.

This chain connects TRBV5-4 to TRBJ1-6; no clear D gene. The germline CDR1 and CDR2 sequences are SGHNT and YYREEE (reference sequence). V gave up 4 bases and J gave up 0 bases, with 17 bases separating them. This CDR3 contains 18 residues. The CDR3 is CASSPGSGISSYNSPLHF. Here the CDR3 DNA reads TGTGCCAGCAGCCCCGGGTCGGGAATCAGCTCCTATAATTCACCCCTCCACTTT. The complete variable domain, with remaining parts taken from reference TRBV5-4 and TRBJ1-6, reads ETGVTQSPTHLIKTRGQQVTLRCSSQSGHNTVSWYQQALGQGPQFIFQYYREEENGRGNFPPRFSGLQFPNYSSELNVNALELDDSALYLCASSPGSGISSYNSPLHFGNGTRLTVT.

This clonotype has a count of ten or more. The rearrangement links TRBV28 to TRBJ1-1; D perhaps matches TRBD1 (5 bases). The CDR3 is 15 amino acids. Germline CDR1 is MDHEN and CDR2 is SYDVKM. The germline V and J ends were trimmed by 8 bases and 1 base, with 17 bases remaining between them. The CDR3 DNA reads as TGTGCCAGCGGTGAGGTGAGCGGGGGGAACACTGAAGCTTTCTTT. This gives the protein CASGEVSGGNTEAFF.

In this sample, this clonotype turned up many times. The rearrangement joins TRBV28 to TRBJ1-4; D not certain. V lost 5 bases and J lost 6, with 10 bases in between. The germline CDR1 and CDR2 sequences are MDHEN and SYDVKM. The CDR3 covers 13 residues. The CDR3 region has the DNA TGTGCCAGCAGTCTCGGGGTTGATGAAAAACTGTTTTTT. Amino acid sequence: CASSLGVDEKLFF.

This clonotype occurred many times. This chain connects TRBV19 to TRBJ2-3, with D unclear. Germline V gene data show CDR1 as LNHDA and CDR2 as SQIVND (reference sequence). The germline V and J ends were trimmed by 9 bases and 2 bases, with 9 bases remaining between them. The CDR3 contains 12 residues. CDR3 nucleotide sequence: TGTGCCAGCTCCGATGTCACAGATACGCAGTATTTT. Amino acid sequence: CASSDVTDTQYF.

As DNA, the CDR3 is TGCAGTGCTAGAGTCAAAGACAGGGGCAATCAGCCCCAGCATTTT. As protein: CSARVKDRGNQPQHF. This chain uses TRBV20-1 with TRBJ1-5; 7 bases match TRBD1. From germline, CDR1 is DFQATT and CDR2 SNEGSKA (reference sequence). Germline trimming cut 1 base from V and 2 bases from J; bases unmatched to any gene: 5. The CDR3 is made up of 15 amino acids.